This T cell receptor (beta chain) was recorded in a study of T cells after yellow fever vaccination. Study-level information: Low-cell-number fractions underwent preparation using SMART-Seq v4 Ultra Low Input. The study, taken as a whole, reports: Faster peaking, at day 5 versus 15, marked a secondary response that was weaker.

This clonotype turned up a few times. What it recognizes is unknown. The 5'RACE template-switching step produced TCR cDNA and added a universal primer site and UMIs. Using its own MiXCR run on the 5' RACE reads, TCRdb lists one record per CDR3 protein. The sample contains a few hundred thousand distinct CDR3 sequences, approximately 8% of which appear only once. This CDR3 comprises 13 residues. The germline V gene encodes CDR1 SGHKS and CDR2 YYEKEE (reference sequence). Deletions cut 1 base from V and 6 bases from J, with 9 bases between. V is TRBV5-5 and J is TRBJ2-3; D is unresolved. The sample was CD4+ T cells sorted from PBMCs, taken 5 days after the yellow fever booster vaccination. The receptor's source is a man aged 18 to 35 who received the YFV17D yellow fever vaccine. The CDR3 nucleotides are TGTGCCAGCAGCTTGAGTTTCTCGGATACGCAGTATTTT. This encodes CASSLSFSDTQYF.